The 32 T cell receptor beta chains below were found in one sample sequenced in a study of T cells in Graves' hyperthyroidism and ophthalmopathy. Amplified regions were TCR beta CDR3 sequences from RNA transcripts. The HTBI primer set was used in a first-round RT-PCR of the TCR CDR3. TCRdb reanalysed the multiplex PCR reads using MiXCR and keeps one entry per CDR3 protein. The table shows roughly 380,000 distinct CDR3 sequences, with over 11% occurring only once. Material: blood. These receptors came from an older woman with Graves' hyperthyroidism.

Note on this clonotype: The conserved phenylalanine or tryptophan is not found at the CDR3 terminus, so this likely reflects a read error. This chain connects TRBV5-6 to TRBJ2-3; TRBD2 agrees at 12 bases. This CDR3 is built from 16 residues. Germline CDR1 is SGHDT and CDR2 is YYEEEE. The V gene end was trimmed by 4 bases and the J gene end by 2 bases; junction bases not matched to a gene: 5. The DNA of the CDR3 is TGTGCCAGCAGCCTACGACTAGCGGGAGCCACAGATACGCAGTATTCT. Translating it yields CASSLRLAGATDTQYS.

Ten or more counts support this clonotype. In DNA, the CDR3 is TGTGCCAGCAGTGCCGTAGCGGGAGTTGGGGAGACCCAGTACTTC. Amino acid sequence: CASSAVAGVGETQYF. The V gene is TRBV2, the J gene TRBJ2-5; 9 bases align to TRBD2. This CDR3 contains 15 residues. Germline V CDR1 and CDR2: SNHLY, FYNNEI. Trimming at V came to 4 bases and at J to 5 bases, leaving 8 bases not matched to a gene.

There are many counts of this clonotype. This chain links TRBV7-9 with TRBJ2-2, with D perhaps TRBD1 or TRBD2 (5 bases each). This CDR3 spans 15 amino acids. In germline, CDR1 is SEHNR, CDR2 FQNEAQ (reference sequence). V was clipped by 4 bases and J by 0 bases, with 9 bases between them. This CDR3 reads CASSSGRTNTGELFF. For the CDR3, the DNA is TGTGCCAGCAGCTCGGGACGAACGAACACCGGGGAGCTGTTTTTT.

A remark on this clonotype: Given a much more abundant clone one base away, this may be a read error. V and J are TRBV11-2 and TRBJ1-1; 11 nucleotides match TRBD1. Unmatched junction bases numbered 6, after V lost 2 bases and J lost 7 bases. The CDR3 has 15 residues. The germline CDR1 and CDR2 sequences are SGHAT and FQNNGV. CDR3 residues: CASSLRTGGFIEAFF. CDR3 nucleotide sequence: TGTGCCAGCAGCTTAAGGACAGGGGGCTTCATTGAAGCTTTCTTT. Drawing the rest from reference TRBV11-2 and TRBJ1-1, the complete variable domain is EAGVAQSPRYKIIEKRQSVAFWCNPISGHATLYWYQQILGQGPKLLIQFQNNGVVDDSQLPKDRFSAERLKGVDSTLKIQPAKLEDSAVYLCASSLRTGGFIEAFFGQGTRLTVV.

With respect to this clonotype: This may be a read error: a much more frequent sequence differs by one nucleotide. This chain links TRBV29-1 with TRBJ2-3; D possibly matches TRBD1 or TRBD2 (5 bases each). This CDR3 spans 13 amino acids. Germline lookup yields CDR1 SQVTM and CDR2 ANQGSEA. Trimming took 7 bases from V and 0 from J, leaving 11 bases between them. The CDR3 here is CSAYRDSTDTQYF. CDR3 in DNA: TGCAGCGCCTACCGGGACAGCACAGATACGCAGTATTTT.

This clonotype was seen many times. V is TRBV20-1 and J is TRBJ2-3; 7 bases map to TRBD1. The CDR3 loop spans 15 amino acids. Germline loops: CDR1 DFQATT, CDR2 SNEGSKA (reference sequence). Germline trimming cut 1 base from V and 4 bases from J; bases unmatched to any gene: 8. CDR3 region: CSARVLQGLADTQYF. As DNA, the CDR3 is TGCAGTGCTAGAGTTCTACAGGGGCTAGCAGATACGCAGTATTTT.

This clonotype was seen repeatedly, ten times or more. Here the CDR3 reads CSARGSLGVETQYF. In DNA form, the CDR3 reads TGCAGTGCTAGAGGCTCCCTAGGCGTTGAGACCCAGTACTTC. V gene TRBV20-1 combines with J gene TRBJ2-5, with no clear D. The length of the CDR3 is 14 residues. V was shortened by 1 base and J by 5 bases, with 14 bases between the two germline ends. Germline V gene lookup returns CDR1 DFQATT and CDR2 SNEGSKA (reference sequence).

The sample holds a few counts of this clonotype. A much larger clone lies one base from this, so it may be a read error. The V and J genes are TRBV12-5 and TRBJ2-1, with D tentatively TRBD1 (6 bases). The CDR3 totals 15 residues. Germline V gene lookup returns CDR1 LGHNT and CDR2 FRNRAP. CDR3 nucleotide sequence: TGTGCTAGTGATTTGCAGGACAGAGGGCCCAATGAGCAGTTCTTC. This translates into CASDLQDRGPNEQFF.

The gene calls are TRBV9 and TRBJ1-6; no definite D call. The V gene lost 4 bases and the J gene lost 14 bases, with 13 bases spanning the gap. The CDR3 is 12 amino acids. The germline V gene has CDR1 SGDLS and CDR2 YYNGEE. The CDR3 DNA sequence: TGTGCCAGCAGCTCAGAGGCGGGATCCCTCCACTTT. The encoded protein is CASSSEAGSLHF.

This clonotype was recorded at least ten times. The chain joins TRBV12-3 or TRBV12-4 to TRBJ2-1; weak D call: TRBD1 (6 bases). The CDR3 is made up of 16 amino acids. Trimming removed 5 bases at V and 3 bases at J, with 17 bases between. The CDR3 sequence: CASSPYWTVGYNEQFF. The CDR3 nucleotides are TGTGCCAGCAGTCCTTATTGGACAGTGGGCTACAATGAGCAGTTCTTC.

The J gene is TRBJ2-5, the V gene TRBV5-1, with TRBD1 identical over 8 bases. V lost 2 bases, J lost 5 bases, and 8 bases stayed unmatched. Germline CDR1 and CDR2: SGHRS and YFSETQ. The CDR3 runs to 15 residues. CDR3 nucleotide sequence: TGCGCCAGCAGCTTCGGACAGGGAGGCGGCGAGACCCAGTACTTC. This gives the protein CASSFGQGGGETQYF.

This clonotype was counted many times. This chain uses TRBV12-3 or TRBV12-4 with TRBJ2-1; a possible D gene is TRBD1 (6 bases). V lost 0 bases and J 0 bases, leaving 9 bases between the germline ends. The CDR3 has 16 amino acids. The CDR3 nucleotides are TGTGCCAGCAGTTTAGCAGGGGGTGGCTCCTACAATGAGCAGTTCTTC. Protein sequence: CASSLAGGGSYNEQFF.

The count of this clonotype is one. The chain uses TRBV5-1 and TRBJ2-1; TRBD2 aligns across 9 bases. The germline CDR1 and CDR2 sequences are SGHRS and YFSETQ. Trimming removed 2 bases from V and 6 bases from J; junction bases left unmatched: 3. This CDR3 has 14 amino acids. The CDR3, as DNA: TGCGCCAGCAGCTTTAGTAGCGGGAGCAATGAGCAGTTCTTC. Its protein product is CASSFSSGSNEQFF.

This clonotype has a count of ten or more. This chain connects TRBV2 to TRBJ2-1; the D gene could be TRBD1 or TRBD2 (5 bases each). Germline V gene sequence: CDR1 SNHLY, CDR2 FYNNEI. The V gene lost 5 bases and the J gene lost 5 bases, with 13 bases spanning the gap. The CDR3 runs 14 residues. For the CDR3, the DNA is TGTGCCAGCAGTCGGGACGAAAACGACAATGAGCAGTTCTTC. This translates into CASSRDENDNEQFF.

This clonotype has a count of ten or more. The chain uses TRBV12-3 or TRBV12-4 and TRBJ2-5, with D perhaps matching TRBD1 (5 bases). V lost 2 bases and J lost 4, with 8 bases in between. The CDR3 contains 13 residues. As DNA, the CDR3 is TGTGCCAGCAGTTTACTAGGGGTAGAGACCCAGTACTTC. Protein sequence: CASSLLGVETQYF.

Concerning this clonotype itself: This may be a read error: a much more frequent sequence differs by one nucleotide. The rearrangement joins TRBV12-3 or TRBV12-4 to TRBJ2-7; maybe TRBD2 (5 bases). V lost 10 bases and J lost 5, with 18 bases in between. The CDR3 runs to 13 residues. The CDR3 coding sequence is TGTGCCAACAGCGGAGTCCGTAGGAACGAGCAGTACTTC. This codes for CANSGVRRNEQYF.

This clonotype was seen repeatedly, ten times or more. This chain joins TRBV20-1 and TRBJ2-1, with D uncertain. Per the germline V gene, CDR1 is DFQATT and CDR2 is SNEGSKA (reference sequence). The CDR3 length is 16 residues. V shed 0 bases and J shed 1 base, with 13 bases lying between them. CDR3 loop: CSARDLWADSYNEQFF. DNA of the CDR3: TGCAGTGCTAGAGATCTTTGGGCGGATTCCTACAATGAGCAGTTCTTC.

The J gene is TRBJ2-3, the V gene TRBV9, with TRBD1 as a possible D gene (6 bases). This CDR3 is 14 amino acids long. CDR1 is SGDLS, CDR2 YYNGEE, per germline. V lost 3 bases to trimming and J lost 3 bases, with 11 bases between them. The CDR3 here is CASSATGQTDTQYF. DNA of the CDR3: TGTGCCAGCAGCGCCACAGGGCAGACAGATACGCAGTATTTT.

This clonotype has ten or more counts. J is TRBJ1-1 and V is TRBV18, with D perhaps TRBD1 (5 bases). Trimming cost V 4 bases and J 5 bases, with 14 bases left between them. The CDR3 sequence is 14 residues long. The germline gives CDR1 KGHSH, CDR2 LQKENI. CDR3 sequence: CASSLGRSKTEAFF. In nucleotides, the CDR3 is TGTGCCAGCTCACTGGGGCGCTCCAAGACTGAAGCTTTCTTT.

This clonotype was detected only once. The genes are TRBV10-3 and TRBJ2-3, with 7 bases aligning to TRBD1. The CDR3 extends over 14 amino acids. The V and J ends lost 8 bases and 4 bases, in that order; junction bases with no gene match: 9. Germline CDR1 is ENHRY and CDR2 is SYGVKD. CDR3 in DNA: TGTGCCATCGACCCGGGACAGCGCTCAGATACGCAGTATTTT. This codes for CAIDPGQRSDTQYF.

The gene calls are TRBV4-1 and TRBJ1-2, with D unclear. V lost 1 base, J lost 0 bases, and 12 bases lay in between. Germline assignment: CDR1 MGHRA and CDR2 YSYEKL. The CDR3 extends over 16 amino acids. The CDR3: CASSQGVLEANYGYTF. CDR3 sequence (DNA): TGCGCCAGCAGCCAAGGCGTATTGGAAGCTAACTATGGCTACACCTTC.

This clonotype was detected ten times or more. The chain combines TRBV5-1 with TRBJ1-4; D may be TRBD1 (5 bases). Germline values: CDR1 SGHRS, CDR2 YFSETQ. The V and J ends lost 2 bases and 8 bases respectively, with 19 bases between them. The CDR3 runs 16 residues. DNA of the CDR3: TGCGCCAGCAGCTTTACTGGGGCCGGACGGGGAGAAAAACTGTTTTTT. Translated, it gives CASSFTGAGRGEKLFF.

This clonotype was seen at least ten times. CDR3 nucleotide sequence: TGTGCTAGGACAGGCCTTTCTCCTGAAGCTTTCTTT. It codes for CARTGLSPEAFF. V is TRBV30 and J is TRBJ1-1, with 7 nucleotides matching TRBD1. CDR3 length equals 12 residues. Germline-derived CDR1 and CDR2 are GTSNPN and SVGIG (reference sequence).

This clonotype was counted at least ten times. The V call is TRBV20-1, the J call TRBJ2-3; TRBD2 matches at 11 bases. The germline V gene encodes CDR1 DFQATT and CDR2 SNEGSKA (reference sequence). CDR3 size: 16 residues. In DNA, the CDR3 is TGCAGCGGGGGTCTAACTAGCGGGAGCGTCACAGATACGCAGTATTTT. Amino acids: CSGGLTSGSVTDTQYF.

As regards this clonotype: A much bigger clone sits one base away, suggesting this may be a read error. The CDR3 loop reads CASSLGDGLAYVQYF. The CDR3 nucleotides are TGCGCCAGCAGCTTGGGTGACGGACTAGCCTACGTGCAGTACTTC. This chain uses TRBV5-1 with TRBJ2-7; TRBD2 matches 8 bases. Germline V CDR1 and CDR2: SGHRS, YFSETQ. The CDR3 extends over 15 amino acids.

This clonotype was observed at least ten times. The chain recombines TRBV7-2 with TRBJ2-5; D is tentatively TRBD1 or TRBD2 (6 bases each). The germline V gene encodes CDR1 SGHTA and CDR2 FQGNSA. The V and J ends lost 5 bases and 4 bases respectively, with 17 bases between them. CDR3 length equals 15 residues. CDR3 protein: CASSPRRGGPETQYF. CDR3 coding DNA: TGTGCCAGCAGCCCTCGTAGAGGGGGGCCAGAGACCCAGTACTTC.

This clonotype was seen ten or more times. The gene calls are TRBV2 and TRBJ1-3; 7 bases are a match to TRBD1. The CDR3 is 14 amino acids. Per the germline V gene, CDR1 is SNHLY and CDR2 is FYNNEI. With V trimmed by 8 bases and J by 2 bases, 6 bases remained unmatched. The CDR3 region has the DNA TGTGCCAGCGGAGGAGGGACAGCTGGAAACACCATATATTTT. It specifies CASGGGTAGNTIYF. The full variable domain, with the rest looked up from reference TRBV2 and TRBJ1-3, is EPEVTQTPSHQVTQMGQEVILRCVPISNHLYFYWYRQILGQKVEFLVSFYNNEISEKSEIFDDQFSVERPDGSNFTLKIRSTKLEDSAMYFCASGGGTAGNTIYFGEGSWLTVV.

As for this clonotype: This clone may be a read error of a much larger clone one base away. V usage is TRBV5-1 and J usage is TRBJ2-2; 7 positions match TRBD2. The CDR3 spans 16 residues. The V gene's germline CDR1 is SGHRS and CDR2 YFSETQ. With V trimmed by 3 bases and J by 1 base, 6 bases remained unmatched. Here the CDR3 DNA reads TGCGCCAGCAGCTACGGACTAGTGAGGAACACCGGGGAGCTGTTTTTT. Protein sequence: CASSYGLVRNTGELFF.

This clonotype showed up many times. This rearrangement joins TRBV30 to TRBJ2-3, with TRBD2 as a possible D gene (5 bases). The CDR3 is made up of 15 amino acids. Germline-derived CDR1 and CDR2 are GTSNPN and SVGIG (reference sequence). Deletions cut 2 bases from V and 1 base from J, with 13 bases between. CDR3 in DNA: TGTGCCTGGAGTAGAGGGCAAATGGGCACAGATACGCAGTATTTT. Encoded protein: CAWSRGQMGTDTQYF.

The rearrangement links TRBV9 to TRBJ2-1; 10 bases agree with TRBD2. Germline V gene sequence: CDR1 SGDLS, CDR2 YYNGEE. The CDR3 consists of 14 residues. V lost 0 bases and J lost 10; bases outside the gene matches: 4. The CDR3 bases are TGTGCCAGCAGCGTAGGGACTAGCGGAAGGGAGCAGTTCTTC. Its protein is CASSVGTSGREQFF.

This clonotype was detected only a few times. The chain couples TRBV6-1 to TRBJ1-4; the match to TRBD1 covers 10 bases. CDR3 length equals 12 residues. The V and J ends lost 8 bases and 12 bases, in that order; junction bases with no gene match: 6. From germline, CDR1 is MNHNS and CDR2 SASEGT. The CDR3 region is CASGLGQGELFF. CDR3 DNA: TGTGCCAGCGGCCTCGGACAGGGGGAACTGTTTTTT.

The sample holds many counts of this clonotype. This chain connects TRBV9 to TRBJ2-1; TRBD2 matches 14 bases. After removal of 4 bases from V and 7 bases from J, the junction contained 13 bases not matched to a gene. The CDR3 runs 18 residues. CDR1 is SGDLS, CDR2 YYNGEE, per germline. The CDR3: CASSTKNRTSGRWNEQFF. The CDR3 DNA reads TGTGCCAGCAGCACCAAAAACCGGACTAGCGGGAGGTGGAATGAGCAGTTCTTC.